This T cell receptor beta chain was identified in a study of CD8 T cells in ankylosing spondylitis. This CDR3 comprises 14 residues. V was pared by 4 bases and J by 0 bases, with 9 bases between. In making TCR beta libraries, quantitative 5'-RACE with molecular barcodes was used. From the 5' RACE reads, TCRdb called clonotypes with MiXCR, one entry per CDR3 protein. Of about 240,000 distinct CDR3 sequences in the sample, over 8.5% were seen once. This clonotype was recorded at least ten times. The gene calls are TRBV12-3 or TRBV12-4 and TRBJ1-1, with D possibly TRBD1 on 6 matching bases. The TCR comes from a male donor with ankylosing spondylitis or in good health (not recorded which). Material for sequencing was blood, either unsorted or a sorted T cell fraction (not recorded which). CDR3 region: CASSSRQVNTEAFF. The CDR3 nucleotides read TGTGCCAGCAGTTCCCGACAGGTGAACACTGAAGCTTTCTTT.